The source of this TCR beta chain is a study of regulatory T cells in long-lasting Graves disease. Broader study findings: Results may be inaccurate due to the small sample size. Favored usage of TRBV28, TRBJ1-2 and TRBJ2-5 was recorded in persistent disease. TCR diversity was lower in persistent Graves' patients (versus newly diagnosed ones).

Time point reported: newly diagnosed GD, antithyroid drugs for less than 3 months. TCR sequences were obtained from RNA taken from PBMCs. Relying on iRepertoire HTBI primers and Arm-PCR of CDR3 regions, the team built TCR beta libraries. TCRdb processed the multiplex PCR reads anew with MiXCR; each CDR3 protein has one entry. The sample has hundreds of thousands of distinct CDR3 sequences, approximately 15% seen once. Details on this clonotype: The antigen is undetermined.

CDR3 length: 16 amino acids. Trimming stripped 0 bases from V and 3 bases from J, with 12 bases between. The germline gives CDR1 LNHNV, CDR2 YYDKDF (reference sequence). The sample also formed part of further work on T cells in Graves' hyperthyroidism and ophthalmopathy.

The sample was peripheral blood mononuclear cells (PBMCs), taken at new diagnosis, from a patient treated with antithyroid drugs. The sequence derives from a man between 40 and 49 years old with Graves disease. The V gene is TRBV15, the J gene TRBJ1-5; tentatively, D is TRBD1 (5 bases). DNA for the CDR3: TGTGCCACCAGCAGAGATCACGGGGGTGTCAATCAGCCCCAGCATTTT. Protein: CATSRDHGGVNQPQHF.